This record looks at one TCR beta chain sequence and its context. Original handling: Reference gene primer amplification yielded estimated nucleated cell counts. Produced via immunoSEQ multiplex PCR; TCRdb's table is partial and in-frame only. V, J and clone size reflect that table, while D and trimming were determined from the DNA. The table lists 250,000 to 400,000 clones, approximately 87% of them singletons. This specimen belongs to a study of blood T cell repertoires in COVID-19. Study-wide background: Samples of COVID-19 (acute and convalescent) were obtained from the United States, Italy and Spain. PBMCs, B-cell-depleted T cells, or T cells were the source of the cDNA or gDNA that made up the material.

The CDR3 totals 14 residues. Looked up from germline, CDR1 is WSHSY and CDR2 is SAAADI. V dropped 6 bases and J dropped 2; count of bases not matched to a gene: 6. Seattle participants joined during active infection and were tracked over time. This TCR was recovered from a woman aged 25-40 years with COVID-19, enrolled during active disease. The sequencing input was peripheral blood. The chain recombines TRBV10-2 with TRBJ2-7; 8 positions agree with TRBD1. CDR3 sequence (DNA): TGCGCCAGCAGAACCGGGACAGGCACCTACGAGCAGTACTTC. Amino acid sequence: CASRTGTGTYEQYF.